This passage covers 7 T cell receptor beta chains from one sample sequenced in a study of shared clonotypes between healthy human individuals (dated by TCRdb to 2020 to 2021). Library prep was done by the immunoSEQ multiplex PCR assay. This is the immuneACCESS table as TCRdb keeps it, with only in-frame sequences that have V and J called. A part of the clones is gone; compared with another copy, unresolved V genes explain less than half, and the rest is unexplained. The sample table holds a few million clones, of which just over 90% were seen once. The ten most abundant clones make up 0.39% of the sample. The sequenced material came from naive CD4+ T cells from PBMCs. Per the publication, the cell subset or site label means: CD45RA+ positively selected. These receptors were taken from a man between 18 and 29 years old in good health. Some clones in this sample may be carry-over from other donors' samples.

The chain has TRBV18 and TRBJ1-1; D is possibly TRBD1 (6 bases). V was pared by 6 bases and J by 5 bases, with 22 bases between. Looked up from germline, CDR1 is KGHSH and CDR2 is LQKENI. The CDR3 extends over 16 amino acids. In DNA, the CDR3 is TGTGCCAGCTCGCCCCTCGCACCAGGGGCTCCAACTGAAGCTTTCTTT. Translating gives CASSPLAPGAPTEAFF. Supplemented by reference TRBV18 and TRBJ1-1, the full variable domain reads NAGVMQNPRHLVRRRGQEARLRCSPMKGHSHVYWYRQLPEEGLKFMVYLQKENIIDESGMPKERFSAEFPKEGPSILRIQQVVRGDSAAYFCASSPLAPGAPTEAFFGQGTRLTVV.

The chain uses TRBV25-1 and TRBJ2-7; TRBD1 aligns across 8 bases. This CDR3 has 14 residues. Trimming took 5 bases from V and 2 from J; bases not matched to a gene: 5. Germline CDR1 reads MGHDK; CDR2 reads SYGVNS. The CDR3 bases are TGTGCCAGCAGTAAGGGGACAGGAACCTACGAGCAGTACTTC. This codes for CASSKGTGTYEQYF.

The chain employs TRBV5-6 and TRBJ2-3; D is uncertain. V lost 0 bases and J lost 2, with 10 bases in between. Per germline, CDR1 SGHDT and CDR2 YYEEEE. CDR3 length: 15 residues. CDR3 sequence (DNA): TGTGCCAGCAGCTTGGTGGCTTTCCACACAGATACGCAGTATTTT. Translation gives CASSLVAFHTDTQYF. The full variable domain, completed using reference TRBV5-6 and TRBJ2-3, is DAGVTQSPTHLIKTRGQQVTLRCSPKSGHDTVSWYQQALGQGPQFIFQYYEEEERQRGNFPDRFSGHQFPNYSSELNVNALLLGDSALYLCASSLVAFHTDTQYFGPGTRLTVL.

This sequence joins TRBV6-1 and TRBJ2-2; no clear D. Germline V gene lookup returns CDR1 MNHNS and CDR2 SASEGT. The CDR3 runs to 13 residues. Trimming shortened V by 3 bases and J by 5 bases, and 7 bases separated the two germline ends. CDR3 DNA: TGTGCCAGCAGTGACCCCTTGACCGGGGAGCTGTTTTTT. It yields the protein CASSDPLTGELFF.

A single count supports this clone. Written as DNA, the CDR3 is TGTGCCAGCAGTGTGGGGGCACTAGCGGTCTCCGAGCAGTACTTC. Translated, it gives CASSVGALAVSEQYF. The V call is TRBV6-1, the J call TRBJ2-7; 8 bases align to TRBD2. The CDR3 runs to 15 residues. CDR1 is MNHNS and CDR2 is SASEGT in the germline V gene. The junction had 11 bases not matched to a gene; V was cut back by 4 bases and J by 6 bases.

As for this clone: An end of the junction differs from the germline gene, which may be a read error. V is TRBV2 and J is TRBJ1-4, with D possibly matching TRBD1 (6 bases). This CDR3 has 11 residues. CDR1 is SNHLY and CDR2 is FYNNEI in the germline V gene. The CDR3: CASSGVGGKNF. The CDR3 DNA reads as TGTGCCAGCAGTGGAGTCGGGGGCAAGAATTTT.

The chain combines TRBV5-1 with TRBJ2-7, with a weak D call TRBD1 (7 bases). This CDR3 contains 12 residues. CDR1 SGHRS and CDR2 YFSETQ come from the germline V gene. The ends were cut back, 4 bases at V and 4 bases at J, with 9 bases in the middle. The CDR3: CASSQGGYEQYF. The CDR3, as DNA: TGCGCCAGCAGCCAGGGGGGTTACGAGCAGTACTTC.